Shown below are 32 T cell receptor beta chains from a single sample sequenced in a study of Ad26.COV2.S vaccination and SARS-CoV-2 variants. The sample's treatment: 19 received Ad26.COV2.S at low or high dose, single or two shots; 5 received placebo; per-sample allocation not given. The study sampled participants on day 63 after the first vaccine or placebo injection. Produced via immunoSEQ multiplex PCR; TCRdb's table is partial and in-frame only. There are around 300,000 clones in the sample; about 87% occur only once, and around 6.1% lies in the top ten. The sample consisted of peripheral blood, taken in a trial of Ad26.COV2.S vaccine versus placebo. The receptors originated from a person between 18 and 65 years old who received the Ad26.COV2.S COVID-19 vaccine or a placebo.

The chain links TRBV30 to TRBJ2-5; a weak D match, TRBD1 (6 bases). The ends were cut back, 5 bases at V and 5 bases at J, with 12 bases in the middle. CDR3 length: 12 residues. The germline gives CDR1 GTSNPN, CDR2 SVGIG (reference sequence). CDR3 in amino acids: CAWAGVLETQYF. For the CDR3, the DNA is TGTGCCTGGGCAGGGGTTTTGGAGACCCAGTACTTC.

V and J are TRBV6-4 and TRBJ2-1, with 11 bases lining up with TRBD2. V was clipped by 6 bases and J by 5 bases; unmatched bases: 6. Germline CDR1 reads MRHNA; CDR2 reads SNTAGT. The CDR3 runs to 15 residues. Here the CDR3 reads CASSGGLAGNNEQFF. The CDR3 DNA reads TGTGCCAGCAGCGGTGGACTAGCGGGCAACAATGAGCAGTTCTTC.

The chain links TRBV7-8 to TRBJ2-7, with unresolved D. V lost 4 bases to trimming and J lost 0 bases, with 13 bases between them. The germline CDR1 and CDR2 sequences are SGHVS and FQNEAQ. The CDR3 consists of 15 residues. CDR3 in amino acids: CASSSYMTYSYEQYF. The CDR3 coding sequence is TGTGCCAGCAGCTCCTACATGACATACTCCTACGAGCAGTACTTC. Supplemented by reference TRBV7-8 and TRBJ2-7, the full variable domain reads GAGVSQSPRYKVAKRGQDVALRCDPISGHVSLFWYQQALGQGPEFLTYFQNEAQLDKSGLPSDRFFAERPEGSVSTLKIQRTQQEDSAVYLCASSSYMTYSYEQYFGPGTRLTVT.

The chain is built from TRBV5-1 and TRBJ1-1, with D perhaps matching TRBD1 (6 bases). CDR1 and CDR2 from the germline V gene are SGHRS and YFSETQ. V shed 4 bases and J shed 0 bases, with 10 bases lying between them. The CDR3 has 14 amino acids. The CDR3, as DNA: TGCGCCAGCAGCGGGGGGCTAATGAACACTGAAGCTTTCTTT. Encoded protein: CASSGGLMNTEAFF.

The chain couples TRBV19 to TRBJ2-3, with TRBD2 matching 7 bases. CDR3 length equals 15 residues. V shed 6 bases and J 3 bases; nucleotides not matched to a gene: 9. CDR1 and CDR2 from the germline V gene are LNHDA and SQIVND (reference sequence). The DNA for the CDR3 is TGTGCCAGTAGGCCTCCGGGACTACTTACAGATACGCAGTATTTT. This translates into CASRPPGLLTDTQYF.

The rearrangement uses TRBV11-2 and TRBJ1-6; D remains ambiguous. The germline CDR1 and CDR2 sequences are SGHAT and FQNNGV. CDR3 length: 19 residues. Trimming pared 0 bases from V and 9 bases from J, leaving 24 bases between. CDR3 bases: TGTGCCAGCAGCTTAGAAGGTCGGACGGGGTCGGGGTTACGTTCACCCCTCCACTTT. Its translation: CASSLEGRTGSGLRSPLHF.

J is TRBJ2-1 and V is TRBV28, with unresolved D. Trimming shortened V by 5 bases and J by 8 bases, and 16 bases separated the two germline ends. Germline V CDR1 and CDR2: MDHEN, SYDVKM. The CDR3 contains 14 residues. CDR3 region: CASSTYVVGDEQFF. CDR3 nucleotides: TGTGCCAGCAGTACCTACGTGGTTGGGGATGAGCAGTTCTTC.

Comments on this clone: Other nucleotide sequences in the sample specify the same CDR3. The chain carries TRBV5-1 and TRBJ2-7, with D perhaps matching TRBD1 or TRBD2 (6 bases each). V was pared by 4 bases and J by 1 base, with 12 bases between. This CDR3 is 14 amino acids long. Germline V gives CDR1 SGHRS, CDR2 YFSETQ. The CDR3 sequence: CASSRGQGSYEQYF. In nucleotides, the CDR3 is TGCGCCAGCAGCCGGGGGCAGGGGTCCTACGAGCAGTACTTC.

This chain joins TRBV24-1 and TRBJ2-3; D not resolved. From germline, CDR1 is KGHDR and CDR2 SFDVKD. V was trimmed by 4 bases and J by 0 bases, leaving 4 bases between them. The CDR3 is made up of 13 amino acids. The CDR3 bases are TGTGCCACCAGTGACACCAGCACAGATACGCAGTATTTT. This sequence encodes CATSDTSTDTQYF.

The CDR3 region has the DNA TGTGCCAGCAGGAACCCCGGGACTCCCAAGTGGGATACGCAGTATTTT. Translation: CASRNPGTPKWDTQYF. The chain links TRBV7-7 to TRBJ2-3; TRBD2 might be the D (6 bases). Germline-derived CDR1 and CDR2 are SSHAT and FNYEAQ (reference sequence). The V end was cut by 6 bases, the J end by 6 bases, with 22 bases between. The length of the CDR3 is 16 residues. The full variable domain, its missing parts supplied by reference TRBV7-7 and TRBJ2-3, is GAGVSQSPRYKVTKRGQDVTLRCDPISSHATLYWYQQALGQGPEFLTYFNYEAQPDKSGLPSDRFSAERPEGSISTLTIQRTEQRDSAMYRCASRNPGTPKWDTQYFGPGTRLTVL.

The CDR3 is CASSLTQPVTNEKLFF. Here the CDR3 DNA reads TGTGCCAGCAGCCTAACTCAGCCCGTGACTAATGAAAAACTGTTTTTT. The chain joins TRBV4-2 to TRBJ1-4; the D is unclear. Between the trimmed V and J ends, which lost 4 bases and 2 bases, there was a span of 14 bases. Germline V gene lookup returns CDR1 LGHNA and CDR2 YNFKEQ. The CDR3 length is 16 residues.

The V and J genes are TRBV27 and TRBJ1-2; 8 bases line up with TRBD1. V shed 5 bases, J shed 2 bases, and the junction held 10 bases outside the gene matches. Germline-derived CDR1 and CDR2 are MNHEY and SMNVEV (reference sequence). The CDR3 totals 16 residues. DNA of the CDR3: TGTGCCAGCAGTCTAAAGACAGGGGTCGGAAACTATGGCTACACCTTC. It specifies CASSLKTGVGNYGYTF.

This clone is a singleton in its sample. V usage is TRBV27 and J usage is TRBJ2-7; D is undetermined. This CDR3 has 13 amino acids. V lost 1 base and J 3 bases, leaving 7 bases between the germline ends. Per germline, CDR1 MNHEY and CDR2 SMNVEV (reference sequence). The CDR3 region has the DNA TGTGCCAGCAGTTTATTCCGCGGCTACGAGCAGTACTTC. As protein: CASSLFRGYEQYF.

As to this clone: This sample includes further DNA sequences coding for the same CDR3. The chain recombines TRBV18 with TRBJ2-7; no reliable D call. CDR3 length: 11 amino acids. V gave up 3 bases and J gave up 5 bases, with 5 bases separating them. From germline, CDR1 is KGHSH and CDR2 LQKENI. Here the CDR3 DNA reads TGTGCCAGCTCACCCGAAAACGAGCAGTACTTC. It codes for CASSPENEQYF.

This clone was recorded once. The CDR3 protein is CASSLSSGGITDTQYF. The CDR3 region has the DNA TGTGCCAGCAGCTTGAGCAGCGGGGGGATCACAGATACGCAGTATTTT. The chain recombines TRBV7-8 with TRBJ2-3; TRBD2 matches 9 bases. The germline CDR1 and CDR2 sequences are SGHVS and FQNEAQ. The V gene end was trimmed by 3 bases and the J gene end by 2 bases; junction bases not matched to a gene: 6. The CDR3 runs 16 residues.

The V call is TRBV4-2, the J call TRBJ1-1; D remains ambiguous. The CDR3 runs 15 residues. V was clipped by 2 bases and J by 4 bases, with 14 bases between them. Germline CDR1 is LGHNA and CDR2 is YNFKEQ. CDR3 in DNA: TGTGCCAGCAGCCAATCGAGCTTGGGGTCCACTGAAGCTTTCTTT. Its translation is CASSQSSLGSTEAFF.

V gene TRBV18 combines with J gene TRBJ2-7; 8 nucleotides align to TRBD1. The CDR3 has 13 residues. Germline CDR1 KGHSH, CDR2 LQKENI. Losses at the gene ends were 3 bases for V and 8 bases for J; bases not matched to a gene: 6. CDR3 loop: CASSPIDRGQQYF. CDR3 coding DNA: TGTGCCAGCTCACCCATCGACAGGGGCCAGCAGTACTTC.

This clone was counted between two and nine times. The V gene is TRBV5-4, the J gene TRBJ2-5; perhaps TRBD2 as D (5 bases). This CDR3 is 14 amino acids long. CDR1 and CDR2 (germline): SGHNT, YYREEE (reference sequence). The V end was cut by 4 bases, the J end by 2 bases, with 12 bases between. CDR3 sequence: CASSPDYGQETQYF. Here the CDR3 DNA reads TGTGCCAGCAGCCCCGACTACGGACAAGAGACCCAGTACTTC.

The chain couples TRBV2 to TRBJ2-7; 8 bases align to TRBD2. V shed 6 bases and J 0 bases; nucleotides not matched to a gene: 7. The CDR3 covers 15 residues. From germline, CDR1 is SNHLY and CDR2 FYNNEI. Written as DNA, the CDR3 is TGTGCCAGCAGCCCTACTAGCGGAGGCTCCTACGAGCAGTACTTC. Translation: CASSPTSGGSYEQYF.

The sample holds one count of this clone. The V and J genes are TRBV3-1 (or the pseudogene TRBV3-2) and TRBJ2-1; D is undetermined. CDR1 is LGHDT, CDR2 YNNKEL, per germline (reference sequence). The CDR3 sequence is 12 residues long. V dropped 3 bases and J dropped 7 bases, with 7 bases sitting between them. CDR3 bases: TGTGCCAGCAGCCAGTGGCCAAATGAGCAGTTCTTC. It yields the protein CASSQWPNEQFF.

This clone was seen only once. The rearrangement uses TRBV9 and TRBJ2-3, with D possibly being TRBD2 (7 bases). The V end was cut by 6 bases, the J end by 1 base, with 12 bases between. The CDR3 is made up of 14 amino acids. CDR1 is SGDLS, CDR2 YYNGEE, per germline. CDR3 amino acids: CASTRGGGTDTQYF. CDR3 bases: TGTGCCAGCACTAGGGGGGGCGGCACAGATACGCAGTATTTT.

This rearrangement joins TRBV7-8 to TRBJ1-1, with D maybe TRBD1 (6 bases). The V end was cut by 1 base, the J end by 1 base, with 13 bases between. CDR1 SGHVS and CDR2 FQNEAQ come from the germline V gene. CDR3 size: 16 residues. This CDR3 reads CASSLVTGAGNTEAFF. DNA of the CDR3: TGTGCCAGCAGCTTAGTTACGGGGGCGGGGAACACTGAAGCTTTCTTT.

The V gene is TRBV3-1 (or the pseudogene TRBV3-2), the J gene TRBJ2-1; a possible D gene is TRBD2 (6 bases). V was pared by 3 bases and J by 10 bases, with 7 bases between. Looked up from germline, CDR1 is LGHDT and CDR2 is YNNKEL (reference sequence). There are 11 residues in the CDR3. As DNA, the CDR3 is TGTGCCAGCAGCCAGGCGGGGGAGCAGTTCTTC. It is translated as CASSQAGEQFF.

This clone was observed a single time. This rearrangement joins TRBV30 to TRBJ2-3; D might be TRBD2 (5 bases). Trimming left V 4 bases short and J 2 bases short, with 7 bases between. Germline V gives CDR1 GTSNPN, CDR2 SVGIG (reference sequence). The CDR3 runs 12 residues. The CDR3 sequence is CAWKLVTDTQYF. CDR3 in DNA: TGTGCCTGGAAACTAGTCACAGATACGCAGTATTTT. Full variable domain (outside the CDR3, taken from reference TRBV30 and TRBJ2-3): SQTIHQWPATLVQPVGSPLSLECTVEGTSNPNLYWYRQAAGRGLQLLFYSVGIGQISSEVPQNLSASRPQDRQFILSSKKLLLSDSGFYLCAWKLVTDTQYFGPGTRLTVL.

The chain employs TRBV7-9 and TRBJ2-2; D call uncertain. Per the germline V gene, CDR1 is SEHNR and CDR2 is FQNEAQ (reference sequence). CDR3 size: 14 residues. Trimming left V 5 bases short and J 2 bases short, with 9 bases between. The CDR3 region is CASSSSGNTGELFF. CDR3 sequence (DNA): TGTGCCAGCAGCAGCTCGGGTAACACCGGGGAGCTGTTTTTT.

A few counts support this clone. The chain joins TRBV6-2 or TRBV6-3 to TRBJ1-1; D call uncertain. Germline-derived CDR1 and CDR2 are MNHEY and SVGEGT. Trimming left V 2 bases short and J 4 bases short, with 8 bases between. The CDR3 length is 13 residues. The CDR3 sequence is CASSYRRGTEAFF. CDR3 DNA: TGTGCCAGCAGTTACCGCCGGGGCACTGAAGCTTTCTTT.

This clone appeared a few times. One junction end disagrees with the germline gene, perhaps due to a read error. J is TRBJ1-1 and V is TRBV12-3 or TRBV12-4; D gene unclear. This CDR3 has 12 amino acids. CDR3 amino acids: CASSLGPTRWVF. In DNA, the CDR3 is TGTGCCAGCAGTTTAGGGCCGACAAGGTGGGTCTTT.

The V gene is TRBV18, the J gene TRBJ1-6; TRBD1 is a possible D gene (5 bases). This CDR3 has 19 amino acids. V gave up 1 base and J gave up 0 bases, with 16 bases separating them. In germline, CDR1 is KGHSH, CDR2 LQKENI. CDR3 DNA sequence: TGTGCCAGCTCACCACGAAGAACAGGACTTAGCTCCTATAATTCACCCCTCCACTTT. Encoded protein: CASSPRRTGLSSYNSPLHF.

The gene calls are TRBV7-9 and TRBJ2-5; a weak D match, TRBD1 (7 bases). The V gene's germline CDR1 is SEHNR and CDR2 FQNEAQ (reference sequence). This CDR3 contains 15 residues. Deletions cut 5 bases from V and 5 bases from J, with 18 bases between. CDR3 loop: CASSRGTVPTETQYF. The CDR3 region has the DNA TGTGCCAGCAGCCGCGGGACAGTTCCAACCGAGACCCAGTACTTC.

The V gene is TRBV4-3, the J gene TRBJ2-7; D gene uncertain. This CDR3 has 14 amino acids. The V end lost 1 base, the J end lost 2 bases, and 9 bases lay between the germline ends. Per the germline V gene, CDR1 is LGHNA and CDR2 is YSLEER. CDR3 nucleotides: TGCGCCAGCAGCCAAGGGGTGAATACCTACGAGCAGTACTTC. It translates to CASSQGVNTYEQYF.

The CDR3, as DNA: TGTGCCAGCAGTTCTCCGACAGGGGGCACTGAAGCTTTCTTT. Protein sequence: CASSSPTGGTEAFF. J is TRBJ1-1 and V is TRBV6-6; 9 bases align to TRBD1. Germline values: CDR1 MNHNY, CDR2 SVGAGI (reference sequence). This CDR3 is 14 amino acids long. Losses at the gene ends were 4 bases for V and 4 bases for J; bases not matched to a gene: 4.

This chain connects TRBV7-9 to TRBJ2-1; the D is unclear. Germline V gene data show CDR1 as SEHNR and CDR2 as FQNEAQ (reference sequence). V shed 4 bases and J shed 7 bases, with 14 bases lying between them. CDR3 size: 14 residues. The CDR3 DNA is TGTGCCAGCAGCTACCTACTACACAGTAATGAGCAGTTCTTC. This translates into CASSYLLHSNEQFF.